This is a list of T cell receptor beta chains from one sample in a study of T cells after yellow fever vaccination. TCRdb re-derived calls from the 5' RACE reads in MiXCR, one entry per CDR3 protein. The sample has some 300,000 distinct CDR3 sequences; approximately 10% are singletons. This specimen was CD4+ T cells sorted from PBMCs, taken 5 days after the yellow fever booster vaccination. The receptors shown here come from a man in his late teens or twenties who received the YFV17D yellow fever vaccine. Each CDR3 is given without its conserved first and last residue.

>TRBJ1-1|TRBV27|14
ASSLFPRGSGTEAF
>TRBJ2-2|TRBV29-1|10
SATYNTGELF
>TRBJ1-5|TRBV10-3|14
AISESTGQGKQPQH
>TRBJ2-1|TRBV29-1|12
SGGGTSGFNEQF
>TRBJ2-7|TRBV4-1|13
ASSQGRSATYEQY
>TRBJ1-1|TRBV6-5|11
ASIGTLDTEAF
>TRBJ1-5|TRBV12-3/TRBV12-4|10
ASSSRTRPQH
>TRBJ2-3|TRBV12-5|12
ASGLLQGSDTQY
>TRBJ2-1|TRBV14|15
ASTRAQGSKVYNEQF
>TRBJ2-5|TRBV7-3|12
ASSPKPAMATQY
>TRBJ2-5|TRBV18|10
ASSPDAETQY
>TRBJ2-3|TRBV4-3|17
ASSQKGPGGQGGTDTQY
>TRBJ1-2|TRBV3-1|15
ASRAGWDNQADYGYT
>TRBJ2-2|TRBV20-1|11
SAREPNTGELF
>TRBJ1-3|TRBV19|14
ASSYDRPFSGNTIY
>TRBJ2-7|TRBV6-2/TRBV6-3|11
ASSYEVFYEQY
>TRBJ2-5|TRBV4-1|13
ASSQTQGVRETQY
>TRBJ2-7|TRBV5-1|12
ASSEQGRLYEQY
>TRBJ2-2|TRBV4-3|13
ASSQDYRVSGELF
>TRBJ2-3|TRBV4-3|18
ASSQELELWTRGHTDTQY
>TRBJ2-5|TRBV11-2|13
ASTVAGGVWETQY
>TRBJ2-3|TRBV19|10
ASSIGTDTQY
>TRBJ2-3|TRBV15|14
ATSRGGTSGTDTQY
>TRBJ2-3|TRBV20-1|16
SARIFSGTREGTDTQY
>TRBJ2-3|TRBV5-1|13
ASSSGDSSRGAQY
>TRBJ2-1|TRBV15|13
ATSSGGAGTHEQF
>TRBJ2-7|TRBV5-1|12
ASRTGATAREQY
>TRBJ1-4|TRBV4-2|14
ASSQARGGADEKLF
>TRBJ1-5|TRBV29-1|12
SVEGQYSNQPQH
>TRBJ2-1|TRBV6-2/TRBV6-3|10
ASSDRLNEQF
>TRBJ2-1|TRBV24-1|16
ATSDPGPWDRGYNEQF
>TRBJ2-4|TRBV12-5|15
ASGLTRLGQDKNIQY
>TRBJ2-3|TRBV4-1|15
ASSHFRGHSITDTQY
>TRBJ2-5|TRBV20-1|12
SARDRPVEETQY
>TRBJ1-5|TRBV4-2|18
ASSQEWGDISTTSNQPQH
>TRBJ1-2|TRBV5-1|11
ASSLEDRYGYT
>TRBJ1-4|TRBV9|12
ASSARGRNEKLF
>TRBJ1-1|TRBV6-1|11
ASSEWQNTEAF
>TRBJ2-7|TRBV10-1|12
ASSEGTGSYEQY
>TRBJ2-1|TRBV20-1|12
STWATSQYNEQF
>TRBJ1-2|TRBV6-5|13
ASSRTQNSGYGYT
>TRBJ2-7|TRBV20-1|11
SASGGSSYEQY
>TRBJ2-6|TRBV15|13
ATSPGGLGANVLT
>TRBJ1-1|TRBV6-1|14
ASSGRKPWDHTEAF
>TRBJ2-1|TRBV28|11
ASSRQGRNEQF